This T cell receptor (beta chain) was documented in a study of blood T cells in healthy people across ages. Trimming took 5 bases from V and 4 from J; bases not matched to a gene: 10. The CDR3 contains 16 residues. The second PCR ran about 6 to 12 cycles with a sample-barcoded 5' primer and J-beta primers. TCRdb re-called the 5' RACE reads through MiXCR, storing one row per CDR3 protein. The sample yields some 800,000 distinct CDR3 sequences, around 25% seen once. These data are also associated with another study on T cells of mothers and their children.

What was sequenced was blood. This sequence was found in a boy aged 5-17 years in good health. This rearrangement joins TRBV12-3 or TRBV12-4 to TRBJ1-2; 10 positions match TRBD1. The CDR3 here is CASSDSDRGYSYGYTF. The CDR3 region has the DNA TGTGCCAGCAGTGACTCGGACAGGGGGTATTCCTATGGCTACACCTTC.